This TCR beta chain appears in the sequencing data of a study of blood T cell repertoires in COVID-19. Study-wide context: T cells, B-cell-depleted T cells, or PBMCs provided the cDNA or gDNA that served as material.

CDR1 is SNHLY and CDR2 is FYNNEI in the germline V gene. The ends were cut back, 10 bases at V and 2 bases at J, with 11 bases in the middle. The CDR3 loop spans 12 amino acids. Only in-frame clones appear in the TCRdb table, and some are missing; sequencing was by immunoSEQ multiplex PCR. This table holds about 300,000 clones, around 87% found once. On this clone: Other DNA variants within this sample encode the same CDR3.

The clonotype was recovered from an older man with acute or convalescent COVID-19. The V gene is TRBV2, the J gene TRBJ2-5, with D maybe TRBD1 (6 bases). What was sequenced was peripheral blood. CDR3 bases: TGTGCCACACGGACAGATCAAGAGACCCAGTACTTC. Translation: CATRTDQETQYF.